The 14 T cell receptor beta chains presented below share a single source sample, sequenced in a study of blood T cell repertoires in COVID-19. Libraries were prepared by immunoSEQ multiplex PCR; TCRdb keeps only in-frame clonotypes and omits some of them. Of some 190,000 clones listed, under 90% are singletons. Material for sequencing was peripheral blood. All receptors derive from a human donor in a cohort sampled during active COVID-19.

The chain recombines TRBV19 with TRBJ2-4, with a possible D match to TRBD2 (5 bases). This CDR3 region has 17 residues. Trimming stripped 4 bases from V and 7 bases from J, with 23 bases between. Looked up from germline, CDR1 is LNHDA and CDR2 is SQIVND (reference sequence). The CDR3 loop is CASSSWDIGVERNIQYF. CDR3 bases: TGTGCCAGTAGTAGTTGGGATATCGGGGTCGAACGGAACATTCAGTACTTC. The full variable domain, in which reference TRBV19 and TRBJ2-4 provide the parts outside the CDR3, is DGGITQSPKYLFRKEGQNVTLSCEQNLNHDAMYWYRQDPGQGLRLIYYSQIVNDFQKGDIAEGYSVSREKKESFPLTVTSAQKNPTAFYLCASSSWDIGVERNIQYFGAGTRLSVL.

Here the CDR3 DNA reads TGTGCCAGCAGCCATACATTTCAGGGAGGTAAAACTGAAGCTTTCTTT. Amino acids: CASSHTFQGGKTEAFF. This rearrangement joins TRBV9 to TRBJ1-1, with TRBD1 as a possible D gene (5 bases). Per germline, CDR1 SGDLS and CDR2 YYNGEE. Trimming took off 4 bases at V and 5 bases at J, with 21 bases between the two ends. This CDR3 comprises 16 residues.

The chain joins TRBV19 to TRBJ2-1; TRBD1 is a possible D gene (6 bases). CDR1 and CDR2 from the germline V gene are LNHDA and SQIVND (reference sequence). The V end was cut by 9 bases, the J end by 2 bases, with 14 bases between. The CDR3 sequence is 14 residues long. This CDR3 reads CASKDSATYNEQFF. As DNA, the CDR3 is TGTGCCAGCAAGGACAGCGCGACCTACAATGAGCAGTTCTTC.

The gene calls are TRBV29-1 and TRBJ2-2, with a possible D match to TRBD2 (6 bases). V was clipped by 3 bases and J by 7 bases, with 15 bases between them. This CDR3 spans 14 amino acids. From germline, CDR1 is SQVTM and CDR2 ANQGSEA. The CDR3 DNA reads TGCAGCGTTGATCTGGGGGGAGGTCTCGGGGAGCTGTTTTTT. This gives the protein CSVDLGGGLGELFF.

The rearrangement links TRBV7-9 to TRBJ2-3; TRBD1 aligns across 8 bases. The germline V gene has CDR1 SEHNR and CDR2 FQNEAQ (reference sequence). V dropped 5 bases and J dropped 3; count of bases not matched to a gene: 4. This CDR3 is built from 14 residues. The CDR3 DNA follows: TGTGCCAGCAGCACCGACAGGGGAACAGATACGCAGTATTTT. Protein sequence: CASSTDRGTDTQYF.

The chain is built from TRBV29-1 and TRBJ2-1; TRBD1 matches at 7 bases. Germline lookup yields CDR1 SQVTM and CDR2 ANQGSEA. Trimming at V came to 6 bases and at J to 2 bases, leaving 4 bases not matched to a gene. The CDR3 is 13 amino acids. The CDR3 DNA reads TGCAGCGTCCCCGGGACAGCCTACAATGAGCAGTTCTTC. Translating gives CSVPGTAYNEQFF.

The chain recombines TRBV19 with TRBJ2-4; 8 bases fit TRBD1. V was clipped by 5 bases and J by 4 bases; unmatched bases: 10. Germline V lookup: CDR1 LNHDA, CDR2 SQIVND (reference sequence). The CDR3 spans 16 residues. Here the CDR3 reads CASSDGQGRGKNIQYF. The CDR3 DNA reads as TGTGCCAGTAGTGATGGACAGGGCCGGGGTAAAAACATTCAGTACTTC.

The V call is TRBV7-2, the J call TRBJ2-7; TRBD2 matches 7 bases. The junction had 11 bases not matched to a gene; V was cut back by 5 bases and J by 4 bases. Germline CDR1 reads SGHTA; CDR2 reads FQGNSA. The length of the CDR3 is 15 residues. CDR3 loop: CASSGGGVGPYEQYF. In DNA form, the CDR3 reads TGTGCCAGCAGCGGGGGGGGAGTGGGCCCTTACGAGCAGTACTTC. Filled out from reference TRBV7-2 and TRBJ2-7, the complete variable domain reads GAGVSQSPSNKVTEKGKDVELRCDPISGHTALYWYRQSLGQGLEFLIYFQGNSAPDKSGLPSDRFSAERTGGSVSTLTIQRTQQEDSAVYLCASSGGGVGPYEQYFGPGTRLTVT.

The chain has TRBV6-6 and TRBJ2-7, with a tentative D call TRBD2 (6 bases). The V end was cut by 6 bases, the J end by 5 bases, with 17 bases between. The CDR3 consists of 14 residues. Looked up from germline, CDR1 is MNHNY and CDR2 is SVGAGI (reference sequence). The CDR3 protein is CASSPLGGQDEQYV. The DNA of the CDR3 is TGTGCCAGCAGCCCCCTCGGAGGGCAGGACGAGCAGTACGTC.

J is TRBJ1-2 and V is TRBV7-2; D remains ambiguous. This CDR3 contains 13 residues. Looked up from germline, CDR1 is SGHTA and CDR2 is FQGNSA. Deletions cut 2 bases from V and 1 base from J, with 5 bases between. The CDR3 sequence: CASSLQDNYGYTF. For the CDR3, the DNA is TGTGCCAGCAGCTTACAGGATAACTATGGCTACACCTTC.

The chain links TRBV25-1 to TRBJ1-2, with 8 nucleotides matching TRBD1. This CDR3 region has 16 residues. Trimming removed 2 bases from V and 4 bases from J; junction bases left unmatched: 9. CDR1 and CDR2 (germline): MGHDK, SYGVNS. CDR3: CASSESLAGTGYGYTF. CDR3 coding DNA: TGTGCCAGCAGTGAAAGCCTGGCCGGGACAGGCTATGGCTACACCTTC.

CDR3 in DNA: TGCAGCGTTGAATTATCTCCGGACAGGACCAATCAGCCCCAGCATTTT. Protein: CSVELSPDRTNQPQHF. The chain employs TRBV29-1 and TRBJ1-5; 7 bases align to TRBD1. With 2 bases clipped from V and 3 bases from J, the junction kept 10 bases outside the gene matches. In germline, CDR1 is SQVTM, CDR2 ANQGSEA. The CDR3 has 16 amino acids.

V is TRBV2 and J is TRBJ1-2; the D gene is possibly TRBD1 (5 bases). CDR3 length: 13 residues. CDR1 SNHLY and CDR2 FYNNEI come from the germline V gene. V lost 1 base, J lost 4 bases, and 7 bases lay in between. CDR3 loop: CASSEDRFYGYTF. CDR3 in DNA: TGTGCCAGCAGTGAAGACAGGTTCTATGGCTACACCTTC.

V gene TRBV7-8 combines with J gene TRBJ1-1; D is uncertain. Germline loops: CDR1 SGHVS, CDR2 FQNEAQ. This CDR3 is 12 amino acids long. V was clipped by 5 bases and J by 7 bases, with 11 bases between them. As DNA, the CDR3 is TGTGCCAGCAGCCCTCCCCGTCGTGAAGCTTTCTTT. Translation gives CASSPPRREAFF. The full variable domain, its missing parts supplied by reference TRBV7-8 and TRBJ1-1, is GAGVSQSPRYKVAKRGQDVALRCDPISGHVSLFWYQQALGQGPEFLTYFQNEAQLDKSGLPSDRFFAERPEGSVSTLKIQRTQQEDSAVYLCASSPPRREAFFGQGTRLTVV.